A single sample is the source of the 11 T cell receptor beta chains below, sequenced in a study of PD-1 and CTLA-4 blockade in melanoma (dated by TCRdb to the early 2020s). Library generation was performed with the immunoSEQ multiplex PCR assay. TCRdb limited this immuneACCESS table to in-frame rearrangements with V and J called. A share of clones is missing; checked studies link under half to unresolved V genes, and the rest is unexplained. For this sample there are 20,000 or so clones; approximately 90% appear just once. Approximately 8% of the sample belongs to the ten largest clones. Sequencing was performed on CD8+ T cells from peripheral blood, taken before anti-PD-1 treatment. The receptors stem from a human donor with melanoma.

This chain links TRBV5-6 with TRBJ2-5; tentative D call: TRBD1 (5 bases). The V end was cut by 1 base, the J end by 2 bases, with 15 bases between. This CDR3 is 16 amino acids long. Germline CDR1 and CDR2: SGHDT and YYEEEE. The CDR3 reads CASSLWGGRDQETQYF. In nucleotides, the CDR3 is TGTGCCAGCAGCTTGTGGGGCGGAAGGGATCAAGAGACCCAGTACTTC.

The CDR3 loop reads CASSPWGSGSTTGWGEQYF. The CDR3 DNA sequence: TGTGCCAGCAGCCCCTGGGGGAGCGGAAGTACGACAGGATGGGGCGAGCAGTACTTC. The J gene is TRBJ2-7, the V gene TRBV5-4, with D tentatively TRBD1 (6 bases). The germline V and J ends were trimmed by 4 bases and 6 bases, with 32 bases remaining between them. This CDR3 contains 19 residues. Germline V gene lookup returns CDR1 SGHNT and CDR2 YYREEE (reference sequence).

The chain uses TRBV3-1 (or the pseudogene TRBV3-2) and TRBJ1-2, with TRBD1 as a possible D gene (5 bases). Germline V gives CDR1 LGHDT, CDR2 YNNKEL (reference sequence). The CDR3 runs to 15 residues. Trimming removed 6 bases at V and 3 bases at J, with 17 bases between. DNA of the CDR3: TGTGCCAGCAGAAAAGGGCAGGGCCTGGACTATGGCTACACCTTC. This encodes CASRKGQGLDYGYTF.

This chain links TRBV27 with TRBJ1-3, with D possibly being TRBD1 (5 bases). V lost 5 bases and J 0 bases, leaving 26 bases between the germline ends. CDR1 is MNHEY and CDR2 is SMNVEV in the germline V gene (reference sequence). The CDR3 consists of 20 residues. CDR3 DNA: TGTGCCAGCAGTCAATACGGACGGGGTGCTCTGGGGGGCTCTGGAAACACCATATATTTT. It specifies CASSQYGRGALGGSGNTIYF.

V gene TRBV6-1 combines with J gene TRBJ1-2, with unresolved D. CDR1 and CDR2 (germline): MNHNS, SASEGT. V gave up 2 bases and J gave up 2 bases, with 9 bases separating them. The CDR3 loop spans 14 amino acids. The CDR3 DNA follows: TGTGCCAGCAGTGAACAAACGTCAAACTATGGCTACACCTTC. Amino acid sequence: CASSEQTSNYGYTF.

V and J are TRBV27 and TRBJ1-5; the match to TRBD1 covers 10 bases. The CDR3 length is 14 residues. Germline V gene sequence: CDR1 MNHEY, CDR2 SMNVEV (reference sequence). After removal of 2 bases from V and 10 bases from J, the junction contained 5 bases not matched to a gene. CDR3 nucleotides: TGTGCCAGCAGTTTAGTCGGGACAGGGGAACCCCAGCATTTT. Protein product: CASSLVGTGEPQHF.

This rearrangement joins TRBV2 to TRBJ2-5; 13 positions agree with TRBD2. This CDR3 comprises 15 residues. The V segment lost 2 bases and the J segment 7 bases; nucleotides outside the gene matches: 4. Germline V gene lookup returns CDR1 SNHLY and CDR2 FYNNEI. The CDR3 nucleotides read TGTGCCAGCAGTGAATTGACTAGCGGGGGGACGACCCAGTACTTC. Translating it yields CASSELTSGGTTQYF. The variable domain in full, with the rest retrieved from reference TRBV2 and TRBJ2-5, is EPEVTQTPSHQVTQMGQEVILRCVPISNHLYFYWYRQILGQKVEFLVSFYNNEISEKSEIFDDQFSVERPDGSNFTLKIRSTKLEDSAMYFCASSELTSGGTTQYFGPGTRLLVL.

This chain uses TRBV5-6 with TRBJ2-2; TRBD1 matches at 7 bases. This CDR3 region has 15 residues. V shed 0 bases and J 3 bases; nucleotides not matched to a gene: 2. The V gene's germline CDR1 is SGHDT and CDR2 YYEEEE. The chain's CDR3 is CASSLGDSYTGELFF. The CDR3 nucleotides are TGTGCCAGCAGCTTGGGGGACAGCTACACCGGGGAGCTGTTTTTT.

The chain carries TRBV28 and TRBJ1-4; D gene unclear. The ends were cut back, 6 bases at V and 4 bases at J, with 12 bases in the middle. Germline lookup yields CDR1 MDHEN and CDR2 SYDVKM. The CDR3 is made up of 14 amino acids. In nucleotides, the CDR3 is TGTGCCAGCAGCCCCCAGCGTTATAATGAAAAACTGTTTTTT. It translates to CASSPQRYNEKLFF.

This rearrangement joins TRBV7-9 to TRBJ1-2; possibly TRBD1 for D (6 bases). CDR3 length: 12 residues. Germline V CDR1 and CDR2: SEHNR, FQNEAQ (reference sequence). V was pared by 7 bases and J by 4 bases, with 10 bases between. The CDR3 region is CASKEGGYGYTF. The CDR3 DNA reads as TGTGCCAGCAAAGAGGGGGGCTATGGCTACACCTTC.

The chain couples TRBV5-4 to TRBJ2-3; no clear D. The germline V gene encodes CDR1 SGHNT and CDR2 YYREEE (reference sequence). V dropped 1 base and J dropped 2 bases, with 8 bases sitting between them. The CDR3 totals 14 residues. The CDR3 DNA follows: TGTGCCAGCAGCTTGACAGCCTACACAGATACGCAGTATTTT. Residues: CASSLTAYTDTQYF.